This section outlines one TCR beta chain sequence together with its context. The data were taken from a study of blood T cell repertoires in COVID-19. Across the whole study: Nucleic acid was either cDNA or gDNA, and it came from T cells, B-cell-depleted T cells, or PBMCs.

Enrolled through a virtual design, the participants were between about 18 and 100 years of age and came from 24 US areas. Participants had their cohort set by participant-reported clinical history. The CDR3 has 13 residues. Trimming took off 6 bases at V and 2 bases at J, with 10 bases between the two ends. Germline V gives CDR1 MDHEN, CDR2 SYDVKM. Original methodology: Reference gene primer amplification yielded estimated nucleated cell counts. Some clones are missing from TCRdb's copy, which holds only in-frame ones; the method was immunoSEQ multiplex PCR. The V and J calls and the clone size are those of that table, but D and trimming were determined from the DNA. Among about 430,000 clones listed, 70% to 90% were seen once.

This TCR derives from a woman under 30 who had been exposed to COVID-19. V is TRBV28 and J is TRBJ1-1; possibly TRBD1 for D (6 bases). Sequenced: PBMCs or T cells enriched from blood (not recorded which). CDR3 loop: CASRRTANTEAFF. The CDR3 coding sequence is TGTGCCAGCAGGCGGACAGCCAACACTGAAGCTTTCTTT.